The clone carrying this T cell receptor (beta chain) came up many times. The data stem from a study of blood T cells in healthy people across ages. Then a second PCR, running about 6 to 12 cycles, was carried out with a sample-barcoded 5' primer and a J-beta primer mix. Each sample yielded at least 2.5 million CDR3-containing paired-end reads. TCRdb used MiXCR to reprocess the 5' RACE reads, holding one entry per CDR3 protein. In the table there are roughly 1,700,000 distinct CDR3 sequences, roughly 30% of which are singletons. In terms of origin and age, donors were healthy Caucasian individuals from Russia aged roughly 6 to 95. Extraction yielded at least 5 micrograms of total RNA per sample. V lost 5 bases and J lost 2, with 13 bases in between. The V gene's germline CDR1 is MNHEY and CDR2 SVGAGI. The CDR3 loop spans 14 amino acids.

The receptor was derived from a woman aged 25-40 years in good health. The chain has TRBV6-5 and TRBJ2-7; D is possibly TRBD1 or TRBD2 (6 bases each). Sequencing used blood. The CDR3 coding sequence is TGTGCCAGCAGTCCCTGGGGGGCCCCCTACGAGCAGTACTTC. Its protein product is CASSPWGAPYEQYF.